The 10 T cell receptor beta chains in this list originate from one sample, sequenced in a study of blood T cell repertoires in COVID-19. The data were produced by immunoSEQ multiplex PCR, yet TCRdb's version contains in-frame clones alone and is incomplete. The table records 130,000 to 150,000 clones, 84% of them present only once. Sequencing was performed on PBMCs or T cells enriched from blood (not recorded which). The receptors stem from a woman aged 45-65 years who had been exposed to COVID-19.

The chain carries TRBV3-1 (or the pseudogene TRBV3-2) and TRBJ1-1; D may be TRBD1 (6 bases). Deletions cut 4 bases from V and 7 bases from J, with 13 bases between. The CDR3 runs 13 residues. Germline loops: CDR1 LGHDT, CDR2 YNNKEL (reference sequence). The DNA for the CDR3 is TGTGCCAGCAGCCGAACAGGGTGGGATGAAGCTTTCTTT. It is translated as CASSRTGWDEAFF.

The J gene is TRBJ1-1, the V gene TRBV9; D uncertain. Germline loops: CDR1 SGDLS, CDR2 YYNGEE. This CDR3 spans 12 amino acids. With 4 bases removed from V and 3 bases from J, the gap between germline ends came to 7 bases. The CDR3 region is CASSTMDTEAFF. CDR3 sequence (DNA): TGTGCCAGCAGCACAATGGACACTGAAGCTTTCTTT. Full variable domain (outside the CDR3, taken from reference TRBV9 and TRBJ1-1): DSGVTQTPKHLITATGQRVTLRCSPRSGDLSVYWYQQSLDQGLQFLIQYYNGEERAKGNILERFSAQQFPDLHSELNLSSLELGDSALYFCASSTMDTEAFFGQGTRLTVV.

The chain has TRBV27 and TRBJ1-5, with D tentatively TRBD1 (6 bases). Trimming stripped 6 bases from V and 7 bases from J, with 19 bases between. The CDR3 consists of 15 residues. Germline values: CDR1 MNHEY, CDR2 SMNVEV (reference sequence). The CDR3 spells CASRVNRAKGQPQHF. Here the CDR3 DNA reads TGTGCCAGCAGGGTAAACAGGGCAAAAGGGCAGCCCCAGCATTTT.

The chain is built from TRBV4-2 and TRBJ1-3; TRBD1 matches 9 bases. Germline V CDR1 and CDR2: LGHNA, YNFKEQ. The CDR3 spans 16 residues. Trimming removed 2 bases from V and 2 bases from J; junction bases left unmatched: 4. In DNA, the CDR3 is TGTGCCAGCAGCCAAAAACAGGGGGCGGCTGGAAACACCATATATTTT. Translating it yields CASSQKQGAAGNTIYF.

The genes are TRBV15 and TRBJ1-4; 7 nucleotides match TRBD1. In germline, CDR1 is LNHNV, CDR2 YYDKDF (reference sequence). Trimming cost V 8 bases and J 7 bases; bases outside gene matches: 7. The CDR3 runs 13 residues. CDR3 residues: CATAGTVREKLFF. The CDR3 nucleotides read TGTGCCACCGCCGGGACAGTGCGTGAAAAACTGTTTTTT.

DNA for the CDR3: TGTGCCAGCAGCAACAGGGGCTTGGACACCGGGGAGCTGTTTTTT. The encoded protein is CASSNRGLDTGELFF. J is TRBJ2-2 and V is TRBV21-1; the table names TRBD1, a call not compared with the DNA. TRBV21-1 is tagged as a pseudogene. This CDR3 comprises 15 residues.

The chain employs TRBV25-1 and TRBJ2-7, with D possibly matching TRBD2 (5 bases). The length of the CDR3 is 13 residues. Germline V gene sequence: CDR1 MGHDK, CDR2 SYGVNS. Trimming stripped 3 bases from V and 2 bases from J, with 8 bases between. The CDR3 loop is CASSETGTYEQYF. CDR3 nucleotides: TGTGCCAGCAGTGAGACCGGGACCTACGAGCAGTACTTC.

In DNA, the CDR3 is TGTGCCAGCAGCTTAGAGGGGAACAATGAAAAACTGTTTTTT. Its protein product is CASSLEGNNEKLFF. The chain uses TRBV7-8 and TRBJ1-4; tentative D call: TRBD1 (5 bases). V lost 1 base, J lost 5 bases, and 8 bases lay in between. CDR3 length equals 14 residues. Germline values: CDR1 SGHVS, CDR2 FQNEAQ. Full variable domain (rest looked up from reference TRBV7-8 and TRBJ1-4): GAGVSQSPRYKVAKRGQDVALRCDPISGHVSLFWYQQALGQGPEFLTYFQNEAQLDKSGLPSDRFFAERPEGSVSTLKIQRTQQEDSAVYLCASSLEGNNEKLFFGSGTQLSVL.

CDR3 coding DNA: TGCAGTGCTAGTGGGAGGGCGAGCACAGATACGCAGTATTTT. Protein sequence: CSASGRASTDTQYF. This chain uses TRBV20-1 with TRBJ2-3; the match to TRBD2 covers 7 bases. CDR1 is DFQATT and CDR2 is SNEGSKA in the germline V gene (reference sequence). With 3 bases clipped from V and 0 bases from J, the junction kept 3 bases outside the gene matches. This CDR3 region has 14 residues.

This clone was recorded a few times. The J gene is TRBJ1-2, the V gene TRBV5-1; maybe TRBD1 (5 bases). CDR3 size: 13 residues. The V end lost 4 bases, the J end lost 2 bases, and 9 bases lay between the germline ends. Germline lookup yields CDR1 SGHRS and CDR2 YFSETQ. The CDR3 coding sequence is TGCGCCAGCAGCCTGACAGCGAACTATGGCTACACCTTC. As protein: CASSLTANYGYTF.